These 13 T cell receptor beta chains share one sample of origin, sequenced in a study of blood T cell repertoires in COVID-19. Some clones are missing from TCRdb's copy, which holds only in-frame ones; the method was immunoSEQ multiplex PCR. Of a few hundred thousand clones in the sample, roughly 86% are singletons; the top ten hold about 1.6%. Sample: PBMCs or T cells enriched from blood (not recorded which). These receptors came from a woman aged 50 to 60 who had recovered from COVID-19.

This chain joins TRBV5-1 and TRBJ2-5; D perhaps matches TRBD2 (6 bases). V was trimmed by 7 bases and J by 6 bases, leaving 22 bases between them. Per germline, CDR1 SGHRS and CDR2 YFSETQ. The CDR3 consists of 15 residues. The CDR3 sequence is CASGRSSGTPQTQYF. The CDR3 DNA sequence: TGCGCCAGCGGGCGGTCATCCGGGACTCCTCAGACCCAGTACTTC.

The chain has TRBV28 and TRBJ2-3; TRBD2 might be the D (6 bases). The CDR3 loop spans 15 amino acids. V was clipped by 6 bases and J by 6 bases, with 19 bases between them. The germline gives CDR1 MDHEN, CDR2 SYDVKM. The CDR3 region has the DNA TGTGCCAGCAGCTCCCTCGGGACTGGGCAGGATACGCAGTATTTT. Encoded protein: CASSSLGTGQDTQYF.

V gene TRBV5-4 combines with J gene TRBJ2-2; D is uncertain. The CDR3 extends over 14 amino acids. V gave up 0 bases and J gave up 4 bases, with 7 bases separating them. The germline V gene encodes CDR1 SGHNT and CDR2 YYREEE (reference sequence). CDR3 bases: TGTGCCAGCAGCTTGGCGAGGTCCACCGGGGAGCTGTTTTTT. It translates to CASSLARSTGELFF.

V usage is TRBV28 and J usage is TRBJ2-3, with D perhaps TRBD2 (6 bases). Per germline, CDR1 MDHEN and CDR2 SYDVKM. The CDR3 contains 15 residues. Trimming removed 3 bases from V and 6 bases from J, with 16 bases in between. CDR3 amino acids: CASSFSGRVADTQYF. The CDR3 DNA sequence: TGTGCCAGCAGTTTTAGCGGAAGAGTGGCGGATACGCAGTATTTT.

This clone was recorded a few times. This sequence joins TRBV7-2 and TRBJ2-7, with 9 bases lining up with TRBD1. The germline V gene encodes CDR1 SGHTA and CDR2 FQGNSA. Unmatched junction bases numbered 9, after V lost 5 bases and J lost 7 bases. This CDR3 has 14 amino acids. CDR3 region: CASSPRQGGTEQYF. As DNA, the CDR3 is TGTGCCAGCAGCCCGAGACAGGGGGGGACGGAGCAGTACTTC. The full variable domain, rest sourced from reference TRBV7-2 and TRBJ2-7, is GAGVSQSPSNKVTEKGKDVELRCDPISGHTALYWYRQSLGQGLEFLIYFQGNSAPDKSGLPSDRFSAERTGGSVSTLTIQRTQQEDSAVYLCASSPRQGGTEQYFGPGTRLTVT.

This chain links TRBV6-5 with TRBJ2-3, with 7 bases fitting TRBD1. The V gene end was trimmed by 8 bases and the J gene end by 0 bases; junction bases not matched to a gene: 8. CDR1 and CDR2 (germline): MNHEY, SVGAGI. The CDR3 length is 15 residues. Here the CDR3 reads CASETGRRSTDTQYF. The CDR3 DNA follows: TGTGCCAGCGAGACAGGGAGAAGGAGCACAGATACGCAGTATTTT.

The chain uses TRBV12-2 and TRBJ2-7; the table names TRBD1, a call not compared with the DNA. TRBV12-2 is noted as a pseudogene. This CDR3 has 15 residues. CDR3 region: CASRLHDRVRHEQYF. CDR3 DNA: TGTGCAAGTCGCTTACACGACAGGGTAAGACACGAGCAGTACTTC.

The rearrangement joins TRBV28 to TRBJ2-3; 15 bases line up with TRBD2. From germline, CDR1 is MDHEN and CDR2 SYDVKM. This CDR3 region has 14 residues. The V segment lost 6 bases and the J segment 15 bases; nucleotides outside the gene matches: 10. The CDR3 DNA reads TGTGCCAGCAGCCCCAGGACTAGCGGGAGGGCATTCTATTTT. It is translated as CASSPRTSGRAFYF.

This clone has just a few counts. The chain has TRBV30 and TRBJ2-2; 10 nucleotides align to TRBD2. Germline assignment: CDR1 GTSNPN and CDR2 SVGIG (reference sequence). This CDR3 comprises 16 residues. Trimming at V came to 2 bases and at J to 2 bases, leaving 5 bases not matched to a gene. The DNA for the CDR3 is TGTGCCTGGAGTTTGAGACTAGCGGGCAACACCGGGGAGCTGTTTTTT. This codes for CAWSLRLAGNTGELFF.

The chain couples TRBV29-1 to TRBJ1-1, with D maybe TRBD1 (6 bases). Trimming removed 0 bases at V and 3 bases at J, with 11 bases between. The germline V gene has CDR1 SQVTM and CDR2 ANQGSEA. The CDR3 runs 14 residues. The CDR3 region has the DNA TGCAGCGTTGAAGATTGGGGGCGGGACACTGAAGCTTTCTTT. The encoded protein is CSVEDWGRDTEAFF.

The gene calls are TRBV9 and TRBJ1-2; 8 nucleotides line up with TRBD1. Germline V CDR1 and CDR2: SGDLS, YYNGEE. The CDR3 sequence is 15 residues long. The V gene end was trimmed by 0 bases and the J gene end by 4 bases; junction bases not matched to a gene: 5. The CDR3 protein is CASSVGDRGVYGYTF. As DNA, the CDR3 is TGTGCCAGCAGCGTAGGCGACAGGGGTGTCTATGGCTACACCTTC.

The V gene is TRBV11-2, the J gene TRBJ2-7, with D maybe TRBD2 (5 bases). The CDR3 sequence is 16 residues long. V was shortened by 5 bases and J by 1 base, with 18 bases between the two germline ends. Germline CDR1 reads SGHAT; CDR2 reads FQNNGV. The CDR3 loop reads CASSPRGLLGSYEQYF. As DNA, the CDR3 is TGTGCCAGCAGCCCCCGGGGATTACTCGGGTCCTACGAGCAGTACTTC.

V usage is TRBV6-5 and J usage is TRBJ1-5; TRBD1 agrees at 9 bases. Germline-derived CDR1 and CDR2 are MNHEY and SVGAGI. CDR3 length: 15 residues. J lost 4 bases, V lost 7 bases, and 8 bases had no gene match. In DNA, the CDR3 is TGTGCCAGCACCATAAGGACAGGGGAAAATCAGCCCCAGCATTTT. Translating it yields CASTIRTGENQPQHF.